Listed below are T cell receptor beta chains from one sample, sequenced in a study of high-grade serous ovarian cancer treatment subgroups. Repertoires were generated with immunoSEQ multiplex PCR, while TCRdb's copy carries only in-frame clones and drops some. The sample has roughly 29,000 clones; under 90% are singletons. The sequenced material came from tumor tissue. These receptors came from a human donor with high-grade serous ovarian cancer. CDR3s include the opening cysteine and the closing phenylalanine or tryptophan. D genes are given only for firm matches. Where a row states a size, it is once, few, many or the class of an expanded clone; other rows omit it.

D	size	V	J	CDR3	DNA
-	-	TRBV9	TRBJ2-6	CASGQESGANVLTF	TGTGCCAGCGGGCAAGAGTCTGGGGCCAACGTCCTGACTTTC
TRBD2	once	TRBV11-2	TRBJ2-7	CASSLGTLAGHYEQYF	TGTGCCAGCAGCTTAGGAACCTTAGCGGGACACTACGAGCAGTACTTC
-	-	TRBV28	TRBJ1-5	CASSLGGRQQPQHF	TGTGCCAGCAGTTTGGGGGGTAGACAACAGCCCCAGCATTTT
TRBD1	-	TRBV29-1	TRBJ1-2	CSVEGGTGHGYTF	TGCAGCGTTGAAGGGGGGACAGGACATGGCTACACCTTC
-	-	TRBV10-3	TRBJ2-3	CAIMLGEGTDTQYF	TGTGCCATCATGTTGGGAGAGGGCACAGATACGCAGTATTTT
TRBD2	once	TRBV7-2	TRBJ2-3	CASSSKLAGVGDTQYF	TGTGCCAGCAGCTCAAAACTAGCGGGAGTTGGAGATACGCAGTATTTT
-	-	TRBV5-1	TRBJ2-1	CASSEGRNNEQFF	TGCGCCAGCAGCGAGGGCCGTAACAATGAGCAGTTCTTC
-	-	TRBV7-9	TRBJ1-2	CASSLGGAHGYTF	TGTGCCAGCAGCTTAGGGGGCGCGCATGGCTACACCTTC
-	few	TRBV10-1	TRBJ1-1	CASSVTLNTEAFF	TGCGCCAGCAGTGTGACATTGAACACTGAAGCTTTCTTT
TRBD1	few	TRBV2	TRBJ1-2	CASSGQVSYGYTF	TGTGCCAGCAGCGGACAGGTGTCCTATGGCTACACCTTC
TRBD1	-	TRBV6-5	TRBJ1-6	CASSARTGGNSPLHF	TGTGCCAGCAGTGCCCGGACAGGGGGAAATTCACCCCTCCACTTT
-	once	TRBV9	TRBJ2-5	CASSVAGIQETQYF	TGTGCCAGCAGCGTAGCCGGGATCCAAGAGACCCAGTACTTC
-	-	TRBV11-2	TRBJ1-3	CASSPQGVPGNTIYF	TGTGCCAGCAGCCCACAGGGTGTCCCAGGAAACACCATATATTTT
TRBD2	-	TRBV4-1	TRBJ2-1	CASSQELSRTSGRNEQFF	TGCGCCAGCAGCCAAGAATTGTCTAGGACTAGCGGGAGGAATGAGCAGTTCTTC
TRBD2	-	TRBV18	TRBJ2-3	CASSPWPDFVIREKREEGTDTQYF	TGTGCCAGCTCACCTTGGCCCGACTTTGTTATAAGAGAGAAGCGGGAGGAGGGCACAGATACGCAGTATTTT
-	-	TRBV19	TRBJ1-5	CASSMASDQPQHF	TGTGCCAGTAGTATGGCATCCGATCAGCCCCAGCATTTT
-	-	TRBV4-1	TRBJ2-5	CASSQPQETQYF	TGCGCCAGCAGCCAACCGCAAGAGACCCAGTACTTC
TRBD1	once	TRBV5-5	TRBJ2-4	CASSSRDRVRFGAKNIQYF	TGTGCCAGCAGCTCGAGAGACAGGGTACGGTTTGGGGCCAAAAACATTCAGTACTTC
-	once	TRBV9	TRBJ2-5	CASSVGSVGGETQYF	TGTGCCAGCAGCGTAGGGTCGGTGGGCGGAGAGACCCAGTACTTC
TRBD2	-	TRBV27	TRBJ2-1	CASPKLAGFPNEQFF	TGTGCCAGCCCAAAACTAGCGGGATTCCCCAATGAGCAGTTCTTC
-	few	TRBV5-1	TRBJ1-1	CASKDQIDGGGTEAFF	TGCGCCAGCAAAGACCAGATAGACGGCGGGGGCACTGAAGCTTTCTTT
-	-	TRBV25-1	TRBJ2-6	CASSDYRVSGANVLTF	TGTGCCAGCAGTGACTACAGAGTCTCTGGGGCCAACGTCCTGACTTTC
-	few	TRBV9	TRBJ1-1	CASSVGGENTEAFF	TGTGCCAGCAGCGTAGGTGGGGAGAACACTGAAGCTTTCTTT